The sequence of this T cell receptor (beta chain) was determined in a study of T and B cells in COVID-19 patients. Turning to the study itself: The recovered patients had mostly mild to moderate COVID-19 with outpatient management. Study results and limitations: Exclusive to the recovered cohort were thousands of TCR clusters, some 32 of them with low generation probability. Highly clonal in active COVID-19, TRB repertoires exceeded healthy-donor diversity and richness at recovery. No sequencing was yet done of CD4+, regulatory or CD8+ subsets, or of SARS-CoV-2-responsive or tetramer+ sorted cells.

In regard to this clonotype: Its antigen remains unidentified.

Blood genomic DNA input for TRB amplification was 250-500 ng. TRB rearrangements were amplified by multiplex PCR with BIOMED2 TRB-A/B primers. One entry per CDR3 protein, called by TCRdb with MiXCR from the multiplex PCR reads. The data contain around 30,000 distinct CDR3 sequences, about 30% of them singletons. The receptor's source is a human donor who had recovered from COVID-19. Source material: blood.

The CDR3 DNA reads as TGCGCCAGCAGCTTGGGTGACAGGGGGTCCAATCAGCCCCAGCATTTT. It is translated as CASSLGDRGSNQPQHF. The chain recombines TRBV5-1 with TRBJ1-5; 9 bases map to TRBD1. The CDR3 is 16 amino acids. The junction had 4 bases not matched to a gene; V was cut back by 0 bases and J by 3 bases. Looked up from germline, CDR1 is SGHRS and CDR2 is YFSETQ.